These T cell receptor beta chains were read from a single sample in a study of blood T cells in healthy people across ages. TCRdb passed the 5' RACE reads through MiXCR, listing each CDR3 protein once. This table has about 830,000 distinct CDR3 sequences, roughly 60% appearing once. The specimen sequenced was blood. Source of these receptors: a man in his thirties or forties in good health. The CDR3 runs from the conserved cysteine through the conserved F or W. The D gene is left open where the match is weak. Rows give clone size only sometimes, using once, few, many, or a class for an expanded clone.

CDR3 protein: CSVEVAGNEQYF
CDR3 DNA: TGCAGCGTTGAAGTTGCGGGCAATGAGCAGTACTTC
clone size: NA
D gene: NA
J gene: TRBJ2-5
V gene: TRBV29-1

CDR3 protein: CASSGVNRYEQYF
CDR3 DNA: TGTGCCAGCAGCGGTGTGAACAGGTACGAGCAGTACTTC
clone size: NA
D gene: NA
J gene: TRBJ2-7
V gene: TRBV9

CDR3 protein: CSARDSVSNQPQHF
CDR3 DNA: TGCAGTGCTAGAGATTCGGTTAGCAATCAGCCCCAGCATTTT
clone size: NA
D gene: NA
J gene: TRBJ1-5
V gene: TRBV20-1

CDR3 protein: CATREGGGNQPQHF
CDR3 DNA: TGTGCCACCAGGGAAGGGGGCGGAAATCAGCCCCAGCATTTT
clone size: NA
D gene: TRBD1
J gene: TRBJ1-5
V gene: TRBV15

CDR3 protein: CASRFTADTQYF
CDR3 DNA: TGTGCCAGCAGATTTACCGCAGATACGCAGTATTTT
clone size: once
D gene: NA
J gene: TRBJ2-3
V gene: TRBV12-3/TRBV12-4

CDR3 protein: CSARTGTPEAFF
CDR3 DNA: TGCAGTGCCCGGACCGGGACACCCGAAGCTTTCTTT
clone size: few
D gene: NA
J gene: TRBJ1-1
V gene: TRBV20-1

CDR3 protein: CAISETGRRGEKLFF
CDR3 DNA: TGTGCCATCAGTGAGACGGGACGGAGGGGGGAAAAACTGTTTTTT
clone size: NA
D gene: NA
J gene: TRBJ1-4
V gene: TRBV10-3

CDR3 protein: CASSRGGLAGNTDTQYF
CDR3 DNA: TGTGCCAGCAGCCGGGGAGGACTAGCGGGGAACACAGATACGCAGTATTTT
clone size: NA
D gene: TRBD2
J gene: TRBJ2-3
V gene: TRBV6-1

CDR3 protein: CASNNQGEQFF
CDR3 DNA: TGTGCCAGCAACAACCAAGGGGAGCAGTTCTTC
clone size: NA
D gene: NA
J gene: TRBJ2-1
V gene: TRBV6-2/TRBV6-3

CDR3 protein: CASSVAMGGKETQYF
CDR3 DNA: TGTGCCAGCAGCGTAGCTATGGGAGGGAAAGAGACCCAGTACTTC
clone size: NA
D gene: TRBD2
J gene: TRBJ2-5
V gene: TRBV9

CDR3 protein: CASSLLAPYEQYF
CDR3 DNA: TGTGCCAGCAGTTTACTTGCGCCCTACGAGCAGTACTTC
clone size: NA
D gene: NA
J gene: TRBJ2-7
V gene: TRBV12-3/TRBV12-4

CDR3 protein: CASSLATGGLSSYEQYF
CDR3 DNA: TGTGCCAGCAGCTTAGCGACAGGGGGCCTGAGCTCCTACGAGCAGTACTTC
clone size: few
D gene: TRBD1
J gene: TRBJ2-7
V gene: TRBV7-9

CDR3 protein: CASSQDHKGETQYF
CDR3 DNA: TGCGCCAGCAGCCAAGATCATAAGGGAGAGACCCAGTACTTC
clone size: NA
D gene: NA
J gene: TRBJ2-5
V gene: TRBV4-3

CDR3 protein: CASSHDLYGYTF
CDR3 DNA: TGTGCCAGCAGCCACGACCTCTATGGCTACACCTTC
clone size: few
D gene: NA
J gene: TRBJ1-2
V gene: TRBV9

CDR3 protein: CATSDSRTGGENSNQPQHF
CDR3 DNA: TGTGCCACCAGCGACTCTCGGACAGGGGGGGAGAATAGCAATCAGCCCCAGCATTTT
clone size: NA
D gene: TRBD1
J gene: TRBJ1-5
V gene: TRBV24-1

CDR3 protein: CASKDGGVGNIQYF
CDR3 DNA: TGCGCCAGCAAGGATGGCGGGGTGGGAAACATTCAGTACTTC
clone size: NA
D gene: NA
J gene: TRBJ2-4
V gene: TRBV5-1

CDR3 protein: CASSHHGTSGGMYEQYF
CDR3 DNA: TGTGCCAGCAGTCACCACGGGACTAGCGGGGGCATGTACGAGCAGTACTTC
clone size: NA
D gene: TRBD2
J gene: TRBJ2-7
V gene: TRBV6-7

CDR3 protein: CASSLWGTGVREQYF
CDR3 DNA: TGTGCCAGCAGTTTATGGGGGACAGGGGTCAGGGAGCAGTACTTC
clone size: NA
D gene: TRBD1
J gene: TRBJ2-5
V gene: TRBV12-3/TRBV12-4

CDR3 protein: CASSSGGSPQETQYF
CDR3 DNA: TGCGCCAGCAGTAGCGGGGGGTCCCCCCAAGAGACCCAGTACTTC
clone size: NA
D gene: TRBD2
J gene: TRBJ2-5
V gene: TRBV5-1

CDR3 protein: CASSLGRGVHNEQFF
CDR3 DNA: TGTGCCAGCAGCTTGGGGCGGGGGGTACACAATGAGCAGTTCTTC
clone size: NA
D gene: TRBD2
J gene: TRBJ2-1
V gene: TRBV11-2

CDR3 protein: CASIPGGRNTEAFF
CDR3 DNA: TGTGCCAGCATCCCAGGGGGGAGGAACACTGAAGCTTTCTTT
clone size: NA
D gene: TRBD1
J gene: TRBJ1-1
V gene: TRBV6-1

CDR3 protein: CASSQDRFYGYTF
CDR3 DNA: TGCGCCAGCAGCCAAGATCGATTCTATGGCTACACCTTC
clone size: few
D gene: NA
J gene: TRBJ1-2
V gene: TRBV4-3

CDR3 protein: CASSPGTSGGTEQFF
CDR3 DNA: TGCGCCAGCAGCCCCGGGACTAGCGGGGGGACTGAGCAGTTCTTC
clone size: NA
D gene: TRBD2
J gene: TRBJ2-1
V gene: TRBV5-1

CDR3 protein: CASSGQGYRTDTQYF
CDR3 DNA: TGTGCCAGCAGTGGACAGGGGTACAGGACAGATACGCAGTATTTT
clone size: few
D gene: TRBD1
J gene: TRBJ2-3
V gene: TRBV6-6

CDR3 protein: CASRKGPGQPTYEQYF
CDR3 DNA: TGTGCCAGCAGGAAAGGACCGGGACAGCCTACCTACGAGCAGTACTTC
clone size: few
D gene: TRBD1
J gene: TRBJ2-7
V gene: TRBV12-3/TRBV12-4

CDR3 protein: CASSVDGGGWETQYF
CDR3 DNA: TGTGCCAGCAGCGTAGATGGAGGGGGCTGGGAGACCCAGTACTTC
clone size: NA
D gene: NA
J gene: TRBJ2-5
V gene: TRBV9

CDR3 protein: CASSLAHRLAGRYEQFF
CDR3 DNA: TGTGCCAGCAGCTTAGCGCATCGGCTAGCGGGGAGGTACGAGCAGTTCTTC
clone size: few
D gene: TRBD2
J gene: TRBJ2-1
V gene: TRBV7-8

CDR3 protein: CASSQLPAEGSGTQYF
CDR3 DNA: TGTGCCAGCAGCCAACTCCCGGCAGAGGGGTCTGGGACCCAGTACTTC
clone size: NA
D gene: NA
J gene: TRBJ2-5
V gene: TRBV4-2

CDR3 protein: CAWRQGAYNSPLHF
CDR3 DNA: TGTGCCTGGAGACAGGGGGCCTATAATTCACCCCTCCACTTT
clone size: NA
D gene: TRBD1
J gene: TRBJ1-6
V gene: TRBV30

CDR3 protein: CAIGALATGTGELFF
CDR3 DNA: TGTGCCATCGGTGCGCTAGCGACAGGGACCGGGGAGCTGTTTTTT
clone size: NA
D gene: NA
J gene: TRBJ2-2
V gene: TRBV10-3

CDR3 protein: CASRSGEETQYF
CDR3 DNA: TGTGCCAGCAGGTCCGGGGAAGAGACCCAGTACTTC
clone size: NA
D gene: NA
J gene: TRBJ2-5
V gene: TRBV2

CDR3 protein: CASSRQDIYGYTF
CDR3 DNA: TGTGCCAGCAGTCGACAGGATATTTATGGCTACACCTTC
clone size: NA
D gene: NA
J gene: TRBJ1-2
V gene: TRBV6-2/TRBV6-3

CDR3 protein: CASSSGLVTTDTQYF
CDR3 DNA: TGTGCCAGCAGCTCGGGCCTAGTAACGACAGATACGCAGTATTTT
clone size: NA
D gene: NA
J gene: TRBJ2-3
V gene: TRBV11-3

CDR3 protein: CSVTPQVSYEQYF
CDR3 DNA: TGCAGCGTTACCCCGCAGGTTTCCTACGAGCAGTACTTC
clone size: NA
D gene: NA
J gene: TRBJ2-7
V gene: TRBV29-1

CDR3 protein: CASSYSLEGYTDTQYF
CDR3 DNA: TGTGCCAGCAGTTACTCGCTCGAGGGGTATACAGATACGCAGTATTTT
clone size: NA
D gene: NA
J gene: TRBJ2-3
V gene: TRBV6-6

CDR3 protein: CASRDGPYNEKLFF
CDR3 DNA: TGTGCCAGCAGAGACGGGCCGTATAATGAAAAACTGTTTTTT
clone size: NA
D gene: NA
J gene: TRBJ1-4
V gene: TRBV25-1

CDR3 protein: CASSLTSLGGYTF
CDR3 DNA: TGTGCCAGCAGCTTAACAAGTCTTGGTGGCTACACCTTC
clone size: NA
D gene: NA
J gene: TRBJ1-2
V gene: TRBV28

CDR3 protein: CASSQSGGASEQFF
CDR3 DNA: TGTGCCAGCAGTCAAAGCGGGGGGGCCAGTGAGCAGTTCTTC
clone size: NA
D gene: TRBD2
J gene: TRBJ2-1
V gene: TRBV6-5

CDR3 protein: CASSSPGVGSNEQYF
CDR3 DNA: TGTGCCAGCAGTTCCCCAGGGGTTGGCTCCAATGAGCAGTACTTC
clone size: NA
D gene: NA
J gene: TRBJ2-7
V gene: TRBV28

CDR3 protein: CAITEHPSYEQYF
CDR3 DNA: TGTGCCATTACAGAACATCCCTCCTACGAGCAGTACTTC
clone size: once
D gene: NA
J gene: TRBJ2-7
V gene: TRBV6-6

CDR3 protein: CSASGRGGYGYTF
CDR3 DNA: TGCAGTGCTAGCGGCAGGGGAGGCTATGGCTACACCTTC
clone size: NA
D gene: NA
J gene: TRBJ1-2
V gene: TRBV20-1

CDR3 protein: CATSDATTGYYGYTF
CDR3 DNA: TGTGCCACCAGTGATGCGACGACAGGCTACTATGGCTACACCTTC
clone size: NA
D gene: NA
J gene: TRBJ1-2
V gene: TRBV24-1

CDR3 protein: CAGSQGMGPETQYF
CDR3 DNA: TGCGCCGGCAGCCAAGGAATGGGGCCGGAGACCCAGTACTTC
clone size: NA
D gene: NA
J gene: TRBJ2-5
V gene: TRBV4-3

CDR3 protein: CASSSLGQGDGYTF
CDR3 DNA: TGTGCCAGCAGCTCATTGGGACAGGGGGATGGCTACACCTTC
clone size: NA
D gene: TRBD1
J gene: TRBJ1-2
V gene: TRBV7-9

CDR3 protein: CASSQEAGRPNYGYTF
CDR3 DNA: TGCGCCAGCAGCCAAGAAGCAGGGCGCCCTAACTATGGCTACACCTTC
clone size: NA
D gene: NA
J gene: TRBJ1-2
V gene: TRBV4-3